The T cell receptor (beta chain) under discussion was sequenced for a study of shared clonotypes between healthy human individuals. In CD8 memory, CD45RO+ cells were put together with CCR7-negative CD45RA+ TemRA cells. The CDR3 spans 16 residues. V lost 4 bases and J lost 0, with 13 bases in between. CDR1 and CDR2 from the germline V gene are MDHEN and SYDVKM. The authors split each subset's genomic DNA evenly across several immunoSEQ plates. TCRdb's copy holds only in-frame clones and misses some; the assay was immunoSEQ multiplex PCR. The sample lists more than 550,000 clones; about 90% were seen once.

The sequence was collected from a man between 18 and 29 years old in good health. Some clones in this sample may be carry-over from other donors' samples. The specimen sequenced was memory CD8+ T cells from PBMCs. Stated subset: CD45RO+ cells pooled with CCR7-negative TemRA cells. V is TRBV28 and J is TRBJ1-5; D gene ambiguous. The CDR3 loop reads CASSSVEGYSNQPQHF. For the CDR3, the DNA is TGTGCCAGCAGTTCCGTGGAGGGCTATAGCAATCAGCCCCAGCATTTT.